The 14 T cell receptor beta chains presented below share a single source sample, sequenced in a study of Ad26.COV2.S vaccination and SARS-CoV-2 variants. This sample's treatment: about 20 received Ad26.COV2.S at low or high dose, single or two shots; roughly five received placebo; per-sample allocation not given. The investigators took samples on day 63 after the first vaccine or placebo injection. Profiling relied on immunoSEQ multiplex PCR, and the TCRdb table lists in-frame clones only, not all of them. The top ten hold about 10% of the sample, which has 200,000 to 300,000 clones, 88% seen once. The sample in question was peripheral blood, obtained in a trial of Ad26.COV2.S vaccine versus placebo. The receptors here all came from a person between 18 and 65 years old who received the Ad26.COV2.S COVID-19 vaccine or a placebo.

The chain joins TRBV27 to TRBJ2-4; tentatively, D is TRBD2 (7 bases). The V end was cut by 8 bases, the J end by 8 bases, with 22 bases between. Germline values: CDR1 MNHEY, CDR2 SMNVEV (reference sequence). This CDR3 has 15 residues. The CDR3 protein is CASPSRRGADHIQYF. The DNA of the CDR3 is TGTGCCAGCCCTTCTCGCCGGGGGGCGGATCACATTCAGTACTTC.

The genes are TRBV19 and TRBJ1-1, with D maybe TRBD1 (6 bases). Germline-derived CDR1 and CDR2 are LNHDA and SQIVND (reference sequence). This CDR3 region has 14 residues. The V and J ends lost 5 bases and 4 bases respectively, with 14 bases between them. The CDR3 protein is CASSHREPGTEAFF. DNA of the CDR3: TGTGCCAGTAGTCACAGGGAGCCCGGCACTGAAGCTTTCTTT.

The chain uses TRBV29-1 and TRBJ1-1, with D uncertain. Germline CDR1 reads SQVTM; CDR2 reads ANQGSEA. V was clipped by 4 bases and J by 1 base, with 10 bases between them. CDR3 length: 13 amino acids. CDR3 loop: CSVVRVGNTEAFF. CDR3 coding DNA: TGCAGCGTTGTGCGGGTCGGGAACACTGAAGCTTTCTTT.

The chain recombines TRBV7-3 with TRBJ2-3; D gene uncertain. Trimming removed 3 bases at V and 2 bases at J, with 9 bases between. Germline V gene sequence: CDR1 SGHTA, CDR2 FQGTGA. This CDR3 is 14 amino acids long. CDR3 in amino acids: CASSFGPNTDTQYF. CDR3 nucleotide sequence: TGTGCCAGCAGCTTTGGACCGAACACAGATACGCAGTATTTT.

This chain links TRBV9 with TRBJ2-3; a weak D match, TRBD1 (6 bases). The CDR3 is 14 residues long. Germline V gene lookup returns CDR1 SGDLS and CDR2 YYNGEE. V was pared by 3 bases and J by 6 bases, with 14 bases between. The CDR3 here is CASSGYRDPDTQYF. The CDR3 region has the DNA TGTGCCAGCAGCGGATACAGGGACCCGGATACGCAGTATTTT.

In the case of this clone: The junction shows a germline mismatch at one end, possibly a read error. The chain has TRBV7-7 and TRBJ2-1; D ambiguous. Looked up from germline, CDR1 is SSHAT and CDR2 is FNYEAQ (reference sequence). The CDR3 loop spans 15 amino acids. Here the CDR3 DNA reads TGTGCTAGCAGTCTCAATGGGGTCTCCTACAATGAGCAGTTCTTC. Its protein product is CASSLNGVSYNEQFF.

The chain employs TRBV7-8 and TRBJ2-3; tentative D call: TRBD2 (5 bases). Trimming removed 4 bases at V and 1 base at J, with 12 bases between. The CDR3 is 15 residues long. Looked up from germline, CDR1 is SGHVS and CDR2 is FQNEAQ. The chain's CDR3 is CASSSLASRTDTQYF. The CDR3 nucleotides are TGTGCCAGCAGCTCGTTAGCGTCGCGCACAGATACGCAGTATTTT.

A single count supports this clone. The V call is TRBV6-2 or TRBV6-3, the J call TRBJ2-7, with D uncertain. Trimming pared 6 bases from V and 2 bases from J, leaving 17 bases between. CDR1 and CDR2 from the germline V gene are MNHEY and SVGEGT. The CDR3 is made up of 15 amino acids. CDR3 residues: CASSPAEDYTYEQYF. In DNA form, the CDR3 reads TGTGCCAGCAGCCCTGCTGAGGATTATACCTACGAGCAGTACTTC.

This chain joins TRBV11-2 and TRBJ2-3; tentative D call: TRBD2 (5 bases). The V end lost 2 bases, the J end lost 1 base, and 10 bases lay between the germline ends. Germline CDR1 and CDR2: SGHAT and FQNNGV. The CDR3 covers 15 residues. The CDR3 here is CASSLNLARTDTQYF. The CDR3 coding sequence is TGTGCCAGCAGCTTAAATCTAGCCCGCACAGATACGCAGTATTTT.

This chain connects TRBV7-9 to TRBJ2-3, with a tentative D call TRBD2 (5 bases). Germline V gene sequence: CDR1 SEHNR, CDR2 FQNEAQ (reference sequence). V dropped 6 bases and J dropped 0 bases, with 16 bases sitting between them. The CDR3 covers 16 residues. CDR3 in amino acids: CASSPPDYTSTDTQYF. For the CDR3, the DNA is TGTGCCAGCAGTCCCCCCGACTACACTAGCACAGATACGCAGTATTTT.

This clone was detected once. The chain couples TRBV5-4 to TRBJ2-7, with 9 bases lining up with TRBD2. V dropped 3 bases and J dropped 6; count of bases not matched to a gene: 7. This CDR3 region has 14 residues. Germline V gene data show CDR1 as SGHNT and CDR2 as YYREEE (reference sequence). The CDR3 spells CASSSRTSEAEQYF. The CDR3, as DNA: TGTGCCAGCAGCTCCCGGACTAGCGAGGCCGAGCAGTACTTC.

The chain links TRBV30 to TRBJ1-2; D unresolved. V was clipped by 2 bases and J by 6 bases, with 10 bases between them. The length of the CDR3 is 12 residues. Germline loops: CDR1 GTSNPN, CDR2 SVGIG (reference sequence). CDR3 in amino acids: CAWSRQIDGYTF. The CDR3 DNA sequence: TGTGCCTGGAGTAGGCAGATTGATGGCTACACCTTC.

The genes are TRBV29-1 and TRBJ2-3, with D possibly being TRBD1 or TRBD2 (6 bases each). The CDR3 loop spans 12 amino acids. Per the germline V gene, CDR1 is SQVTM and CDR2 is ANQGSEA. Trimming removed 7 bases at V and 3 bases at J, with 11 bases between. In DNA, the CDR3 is TGCAGCGACGAAGGGGGGACAGATACGCAGTATTTT. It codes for CSDEGGTDTQYF.

This CDR3 is CATSDPQTSYEQYF. The CDR3 coding sequence is TGTGCCACCAGTGATCCTCAGACTTCCTACGAGCAGTACTTC. V usage is TRBV24-1 and J usage is TRBJ2-7; D ambiguous. The ends were cut back, 3 bases at V and 1 base at J, with 9 bases in the middle. This CDR3 spans 14 amino acids. Per germline, CDR1 KGHDR and CDR2 SFDVKD.